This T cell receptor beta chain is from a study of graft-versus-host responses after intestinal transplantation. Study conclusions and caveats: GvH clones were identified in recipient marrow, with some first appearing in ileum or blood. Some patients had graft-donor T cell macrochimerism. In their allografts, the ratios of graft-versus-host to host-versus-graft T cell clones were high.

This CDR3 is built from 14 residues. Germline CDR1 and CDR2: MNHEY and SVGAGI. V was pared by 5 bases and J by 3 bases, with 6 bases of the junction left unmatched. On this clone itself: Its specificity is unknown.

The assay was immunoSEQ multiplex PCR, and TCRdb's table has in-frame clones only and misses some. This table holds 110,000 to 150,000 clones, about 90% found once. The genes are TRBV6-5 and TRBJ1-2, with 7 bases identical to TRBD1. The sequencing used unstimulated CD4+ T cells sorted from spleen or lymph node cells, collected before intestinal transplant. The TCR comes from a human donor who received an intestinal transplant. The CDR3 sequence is CASSRQGLDYGYTF. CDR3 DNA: TGTGCCAGCAGTAGACAGGGATTGGACTATGGCTACACCTTC.